These 21 T cell receptor beta chains came from one sample sequenced in a study of T cell repertoires in cytomegalovirus infection. A single record per CDR3 protein comes from TCRdb applying MiXCR to the reads. The table includes about 260,000 distinct CDR3 sequences, about an eighth detected once. The material sequenced was PBMCs. These receptors were obtained from a human donor in good health (CMV status not recorded). Some clones in this sample may be carry-over from other donors' samples.

This clonotype turned up a few times. The chain employs TRBV12-5 and TRBJ1-5; D unresolved. This CDR3 has 12 residues. The ends were cut back, 5 bases at V and 11 bases at J, with 13 bases in the middle. CDR1 and CDR2 (germline): LGHNT, FRNRAP. In DNA form, the CDR3 reads TGTGCTAGTGGTCCCCCCTCGGGGACCCAGCATTTT. Encoded protein: CASGPPSGTQHF.

The chain has TRBV19 and TRBJ2-2, with D unclear. V lost 8 bases and J 6 bases, leaving 10 bases between the germline ends. The CDR3 loop spans 12 amino acids. Germline V lookup: CDR1 LNHDA, CDR2 SQIVND (reference sequence). DNA of the CDR3: TGTGCCAGTGATTTCGGACCCGGGGAGCTGTTTTTT. This codes for CASDFGPGELFF.

V and J are TRBV6-5 and TRBJ2-4; 7 bases align to TRBD1. The CDR3 is made up of 16 amino acids. Germline CDR1 and CDR2: MNHEY and SVGAGI. V lost 2 bases to trimming and J lost 3 bases; unmatched junction nucleotides: 7. DNA for the CDR3: TGTGCCAGCAGTTACACACAGGGGAGTGGCAAAAACATTCAGTACTTC. This gives the protein CASSYTQGSGKNIQYF.

This rearrangement joins TRBV4-1 to TRBJ2-5, with 8 positions matching TRBD2. The CDR3 contains 14 residues. Germline lookup yields CDR1 MGHRA and CDR2 YSYEKL. Trimming took 9 bases from V and 5 from J; bases not matched to a gene: 11. Here the CDR3 reads CARSKRGPGETQYF. DNA for the CDR3: TGCGCCAGATCGAAGCGGGGGCCGGGGGAGACCCAGTACTTC.

This clonotype showed up just a few times. The chain links TRBV20-1 to TRBJ2-1; 9 bases agree with TRBD2. The CDR3 sequence is 15 residues long. Germline CDR1 is DFQATT and CDR2 is SNEGSKA (reference sequence). The V gene end was trimmed by 3 bases and the J gene end by 1 base; junction bases not matched to a gene: 4. Written as DNA, the CDR3 is TGCAGTGCTAGGTTAGCGGGAGTATCCTACAATGAGCAGTTCTTC. Residues: CSARLAGVSYNEQFF.

In this sample, this clonotype turned up a few times. The J gene is TRBJ2-1, the V gene TRBV11-2, with D tentatively TRBD1 (5 bases). There are 14 residues in the CDR3. The germline V and J ends were trimmed by 2 bases and 12 bases, with 17 bases remaining between them. The germline V gene encodes CDR1 SGHAT and CDR2 FQNNGV. The CDR3 spells CASSLFGPTDPQFF. The CDR3 DNA sequence: TGTGCCAGCAGCTTATTTGGTCCGACAGACCCGCAGTTCTTC. Supplemented by reference TRBV11-2 and TRBJ2-1, the full variable domain reads EAGVAQSPRYKIIEKRQSVAFWCNPISGHATLYWYQQILGQGPKLLIQFQNNGVVDDSQLPKDRFSAERLKGVDSTLKIQPAKLEDSAVYLCASSLFGPTDPQFFGPGTRLTVL.

This clonotype was picked up many times. The chain carries TRBV5-1 and TRBJ2-1, with D uncertain. The CDR3 runs 12 residues. The germline V gene has CDR1 SGHRS and CDR2 YFSETQ. The ends were cut back, 3 bases at V and 4 bases at J, with 5 bases in the middle. As DNA, the CDR3 is TGCGCCAGCAGCTCCCGATACAATGAGCAGTTCTTC. It codes for CASSSRYNEQFF.

This clonotype came up many times. This rearrangement joins TRBV11-2 to TRBJ2-7, with D perhaps matching TRBD1 (6 bases). CDR1 is SGHAT and CDR2 is FQNNGV in the germline V gene. Trimming shortened V by 3 bases and J by 3 bases, and 9 bases separated the two germline ends. This CDR3 has 13 amino acids. The CDR3 region is CASSLNRVYEQYF. The CDR3 nucleotides are TGTGCCAGCAGCTTGAACAGGGTCTACGAGCAGTACTTC.

This clonotype was recorded many times. The chain uses TRBV6-5 and TRBJ2-7; 9 nucleotides align to TRBD1. After removal of 4 bases from V and 2 bases from J, the junction contained 9 bases not matched to a gene. The germline V gene has CDR1 MNHEY and CDR2 SVGAGI. The CDR3 length is 16 residues. CDR3 sequence reads: CASSSRGTGFPYEQYF. The CDR3 DNA sequence: TGTGCCAGCAGTTCCCGAGGGACAGGGTTCCCCTACGAGCAGTACTTC.

This clonotype was seen repeatedly, ten times or more. The gene calls are TRBV7-3 and TRBJ1-1, with 7 positions matching TRBD1. CDR1 and CDR2 (germline): SGHTA, FQGTGA. The CDR3 totals 15 residues. V shed 2 bases and J 2 bases; nucleotides not matched to a gene: 5. This CDR3 reads CASSLVRGTNTEAFF. CDR3 sequence (DNA): TGTGCCAGCAGCTTAGTCAGGGGGACAAACACTGAAGCTTTCTTT.

This clonotype was counted many times. This chain links TRBV7-2 with TRBJ2-1; D is undetermined. The CDR3 is 15 amino acids. V lost 2 bases and J 1 base, leaving 9 bases between the germline ends. Germline V gene lookup returns CDR1 SGHTA and CDR2 FQGNSA. CDR3 coding DNA: TGTGCCAGCAGCTTACTAGGGCAGTCCTACAATGAGCAGTTCTTC. This translates into CASSLLGQSYNEQFF. The variable domain in full, completed from reference TRBV7-2 and TRBJ2-1, reads GAGVSQSPSNKVTEKGKDVELRCDPISGHTALYWYRQSLGQGLEFLIYFQGNSAPDKSGLPSDRFSAERTGGSVSTLTIQRTQQEDSAVYLCASSLLGQSYNEQFFGPGTRLTVL.

A few counts support this clonotype. The chain joins TRBV15 to TRBJ2-5, with D unresolved. Trimming shortened V by 1 base and J by 2 bases, and 8 bases separated the two germline ends. There are 14 residues in the CDR3. CDR1 and CDR2 (germline): LNHNV, YYDKDF (reference sequence). The DNA for the CDR3 is TGTGCCACCAGCAGAGGGACGGCACAAGAGACCCAGTACTTC. This gives the protein CATSRGTAQETQYF.

This clonotype was picked up many times. V gene TRBV12-3 or TRBV12-4 combines with J gene TRBJ2-3, with a tentative D call TRBD2 (5 bases). Trimming stripped 5 bases from V and 4 bases from J, with 16 bases between. The CDR3 contains 15 residues. CDR3 sequence reads: CASSPFQIGADTQYF. CDR3 DNA: TGTGCCAGCAGTCCTTTCCAGATCGGGGCAGATACGCAGTATTTT.

This clonotype occurred many times. The chain links TRBV7-9 to TRBJ2-1; D possibly corresponds to TRBD2 (6 bases). Germline V CDR1 and CDR2: SEHNR, FQNEAQ (reference sequence). The CDR3 extends over 15 amino acids. The V end was cut by 2 bases, the J end by 8 bases, with 16 bases between. Here the CDR3 DNA reads TGTGCCAGCAGCTTAAATTGGGGAGGAGGCGATGAGCAGTTCTTC. Amino acids: CASSLNWGGGDEQFF.

This clonotype was picked up a small number of times. V gene TRBV20-1 combines with J gene TRBJ2-7, with 11 bases matching TRBD1. Per the germline V gene, CDR1 is DFQATT and CDR2 is SNEGSKA (reference sequence). The junction had 12 bases not matched to a gene; V was cut back by 6 bases and J by 5 bases. This CDR3 comprises 15 residues. CDR3 sequence (DNA): TGCAGTGCCCAACGCGGACAGGGGGCCTTCAACGAGCAGTACTTC. Translated: CSAQRGQGAFNEQYF.

The sample holds a few counts of this clonotype. The chain joins TRBV25-1 to TRBJ2-1; 7 positions agree with TRBD1. CDR1 and CDR2 (germline): MGHDK, SYGVNS. Losses at the gene ends were 6 bases for V and 8 bases for J; bases not matched to a gene: 10. This CDR3 region has 14 residues. The CDR3 reads CASSRTGLGDEQFF. CDR3 sequence (DNA): TGTGCCAGCAGCCGGACAGGTCTAGGGGATGAGCAGTTCTTC.

This clonotype was counted only a few times. The chain carries TRBV19 and TRBJ2-1, with D maybe TRBD1 (6 bases). Trimming cost V 1 base and J 4 bases, with 20 bases left between them. The length of the CDR3 is 18 residues. Germline V gene data show CDR1 as LNHDA and CDR2 as SQIVND (reference sequence). CDR3 region: CASSIGDHGTRRYNEQFF. The CDR3 region has the DNA TGTGCCAGTAGTATAGGGGACCATGGGACAAGAAGATACAATGAGCAGTTCTTC. The full variable domain, completed using reference TRBV19 and TRBJ2-1, is DGGITQSPKYLFRKEGQNVTLSCEQNLNHDAMYWYRQDPGQGLRLIYYSQIVNDFQKGDIAEGYSVSREKKESFPLTVTSAQKNPTAFYLCASSIGDHGTRRYNEQFFGPGTRLTVL.

In its sample, this clonotype was seen many times. The chain employs TRBV7-2 and TRBJ2-1, with 7 positions matching TRBD2. The length of the CDR3 is 14 residues. CDR1 and CDR2 from the germline V gene are SGHTA and FQGNSA. The junction had 7 bases not matched to a gene; V was cut back by 2 bases and J by 9 bases. CDR3 nucleotides: TGTGCCAGCAGCTTACTCCGGGGGGTGGGTGAGCAGTTCTTC. It yields the protein CASSLLRGVGEQFF.

This sequence joins TRBV19 and TRBJ1-2, with D uncertain. Germline CDR1 LNHDA, CDR2 SQIVND (reference sequence). This CDR3 has 13 amino acids. V lost 5 bases and J 1 base, leaving 8 bases between the germline ends. DNA for the CDR3: TGTGCCAGTAGTTTGCAGAGTAACTATGGCTACACCTTC. Its translation: CASSLQSNYGYTF.

With respect to this clonotype: Given a much more abundant clone one base away, this may be a read error. This chain links TRBV7-3 with TRBJ2-3; 9 bases line up with TRBD2. The CDR3 runs to 16 residues. Germline values: CDR1 SGHTA, CDR2 FQGTGA. CDR3 region: CASSPTGGGASDMQYF. The CDR3 DNA sequence: TGTGCCAGCAGCCCGACTGGCGGGGGGGCATCAGATATGCAGTATTTT.

The chain recombines TRBV19 with TRBJ1-5; possibly TRBD1 for D (6 bases). Trimming pared 0 bases from V and 3 bases from J, leaving 21 bases between. Germline V gene data show CDR1 as LNHDA and CDR2 as SQIVND (reference sequence). CDR3 length equals 19 residues. CDR3 in DNA: TGTGCCAGTAGTATAGAGGGCCGAACAGGGTCGGGTTTCAATCAGCCCCAGCATTTT. Translating gives CASSIEGRTGSGFNQPQHF.